These T cell receptor beta chains were read from a single sample in a study of cytomegalovirus exposure and HLA in healthy donors. Profiling relied on immunoSEQ multiplex PCR, and the TCRdb table lists in-frame clones only, not all of them. The data contain about 120,000 clones, about four fifths of them singletons. The material sequenced was PBMCs. Receptors originate from a female donor in good health and CMV-seropositive. CDR3s include the opening cysteine and the closing phenylalanine or tryptophan. D genes are given only for firm matches. Expanded clones get a size class; other rows say once, few or many, or leave the size out.

>TRBD1|TRBJ1-2|TRBV5-4|.
CASSSGQADYGYTF
TGTGCCAGCAGCTCCGGACAGGCGGACTATGGCTACACCTTC
>.|TRBJ2-7|TRBV19|.
CASSDDRRRTEQYF
TGTGCCAGTAGTGATGACAGGAGGCGTACCGAGCAGTACTTC
>.|TRBJ1-2|TRBV30|.
CAGSQGTGYTF
TGTGCCGGGTCTCAGGGGACGGGCTACACCTTC
>.|TRBJ1-6|TRBV6-1|.
CASSRQGGDSPLHF
TGTGCCAGCAGTCGGCAGGGAGGTGATTCACCCCTCCACTTT
>TRBD1|TRBJ2-5|TRBV27|.
CASSVAGGRGETQYF
TGTGCCAGCAGTGTTGCAGGGGGCAGGGGAGAGACCCAGTACTTC
>.|TRBJ1-2|TRBV29-1|once
CSVEDLVAGNYGYTF
TGCAGCGTTGAAGATTTAGTTGCAGGGAACTATGGCTACACCTTC
>.|TRBJ1-6|TRBV15|.
CATSREAEYPISPLHF
TGTGCCACCAGCAGAGAAGCCGAGTATCCAATTTCACCCCTCCACTTT
>.|TRBJ1-4|TRBV2|.
CASSEGTVGSEKLFF
TGTGCCAGCAGTGAAGGGACAGTTGGTTCTGAAAAACTGTTTTTT
>TRBD1|TRBJ1-5|TRBV19|.
CASSIEGTGPSNQPQHF
TGTGCCAGTAGTATTGAGGGGACAGGGCCCTCAAATCAGCCCCAGCATTTT
>.|TRBJ1-2|TRBV11-2|.
CASSLYQDGYTF
TGTGCCAGCAGCCTCTACCAGGATGGCTACACCTTC
>.|TRBJ2-3|TRBV28|once
CASSSVGGQTDTQYF
TGTGCCAGCAGTTCGGTGGGGGGGCAAACAGATACGCAGTATTTT
>TRBD1|TRBJ1-2|TRBV28|.
CASLQGLEGYTF
TGTGCCAGCTTACAGGGGTTAGAGGGCTACACCTTC
>TRBD1|TRBJ2-3|TRBV2|.
CASTLGQGVADTQYF
TGTGCCAGCACCCTGGGACAGGGAGTCGCAGATACGCAGTATTTT
>.|TRBJ2-5|TRBV5-1|.
CASSLSEETQYF
TGCGCCAGCAGCTTGTCGGAAGAGACCCAGTACTTC
>.|TRBJ1-6|TRBV27|.
CATRPNSYNSPLHF
TGTGCCACCCGTCCTAACTCCTATAATTCACCCCTCCACTTT
>.|TRBJ1-6|TRBV28|.
CASRGPNSPLHF
TGTGCCAGCAGGGGCCCAAATTCACCCCTCCACTTT
>.|TRBJ2-7|TRBV27|.
CASSQNDRSYEQYF
TGTGCCAGCAGCCAGAATGACAGAAGCTACGAGCAGTACTTC
>.|TRBJ1-1|TRBV5-8|.
CASRAQGGANTEAFF
TGTGCCAGCAGGGCACAGGGTGGGGCGAACACTGAAGCTTTCTTT
>.|TRBJ2-7|TRBV7-8|.
CASSLEHRAYEQYF
TGTGCCAGCAGCTTAGAGCACAGGGCATACGAGCAGTACTTC
>TRBD1|TRBJ2-1|TRBV7-3|.
CASSPQGSSSYNEQFF
TGTGCCAGCAGCCCACAGGGGTCGAGCTCCTACAATGAGCAGTTCTTC
>.|TRBJ1-1|TRBV10-2|few
CASRVTGPNTEAFF
TGCGCCAGCAGGGTGACAGGACCGAACACTGAAGCTTTCTTT
>TRBD2|TRBJ2-3|TRBV4-1|.
CASSQDPNPSGFTDTQYF
TGCGCCAGCAGCCAAGATCCGAATCCTAGCGGATTCACAGATACGCAGTATTTT
>TRBD2|TRBJ2-2|TRBV7-7|.
CASSLSSGGSTGELFF
TGTGCCAGCAGCTTGTCTAGCGGGGGATCCACCGGGGAGCTGTTTTTT
>.|TRBJ2-5|TRBV7-2|.
CASNRGYQETQYF
TGTGCCAGCAATAGAGGGTACCAAGAGACCCAGTACTTC
>.|TRBJ1-1|TRBV5-4|few
CASSPTGGMNTEAFF
TGTGCCAGCAGCCCCACGGGGGGAATGAACACTGAAGCTTTCTTT